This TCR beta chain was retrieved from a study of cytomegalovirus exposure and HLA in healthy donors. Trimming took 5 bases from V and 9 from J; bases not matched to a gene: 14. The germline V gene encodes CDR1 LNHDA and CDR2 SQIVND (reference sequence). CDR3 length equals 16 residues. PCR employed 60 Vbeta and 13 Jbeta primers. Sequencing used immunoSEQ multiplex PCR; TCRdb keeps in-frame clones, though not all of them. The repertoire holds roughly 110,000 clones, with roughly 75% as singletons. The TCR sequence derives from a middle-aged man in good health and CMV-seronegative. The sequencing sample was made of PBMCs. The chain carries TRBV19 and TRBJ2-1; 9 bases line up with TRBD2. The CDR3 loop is CASSYPRGGGALEQFF. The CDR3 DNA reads TGTGCCAGTAGTTACCCCAGGGGCGGGGGGGCCCTTGAGCAGTTCTTC.